This TCR beta chain appears in the sequencing data of a study of beta chain features in type 1 diabetes. Study at large: Healthy donors and patients showed comparable age, gender and cell yields. The study's findings and limits: No resolution was reached here on whether HLA type influences TCRB rearrangement.

Heparinised blood was drawn once per donor, averaging roughly 120 mL. This clone was recorded at least ten times. Its antigen is undetermined. The authors reverse transcribed all of the isolated RNA, so sequencing captured expressed TCRB transcripts. Clones were read by immunoSEQ multiplex PCR, and TCRdb kept only the in-frame ones, dropping some. The profile covers more than 300,000 clones, with under 8.5% appearing a single time and around 0.45% taken by the ten largest. The ends were cut back, 1 base at V and 7 bases at J, with 19 bases in the middle. This CDR3 contains 17 residues. J is TRBJ1-4 and V is TRBV23-1; the D gene is possibly TRBD1 (5 bases). TRBV23-1 is sorted into the ORF group, with uncertain function. This TCR derives from a young woman in good health. The sequenced material came from central memory CD4+ T cells from blood. This chain's CDR3 is CASSQFLSRVRVEKLFF. The CDR3 DNA is TGCGCCAGCAGTCAATTTTTGAGCAGGGTTCGGGTTGAAAAACTGTTTTTT.